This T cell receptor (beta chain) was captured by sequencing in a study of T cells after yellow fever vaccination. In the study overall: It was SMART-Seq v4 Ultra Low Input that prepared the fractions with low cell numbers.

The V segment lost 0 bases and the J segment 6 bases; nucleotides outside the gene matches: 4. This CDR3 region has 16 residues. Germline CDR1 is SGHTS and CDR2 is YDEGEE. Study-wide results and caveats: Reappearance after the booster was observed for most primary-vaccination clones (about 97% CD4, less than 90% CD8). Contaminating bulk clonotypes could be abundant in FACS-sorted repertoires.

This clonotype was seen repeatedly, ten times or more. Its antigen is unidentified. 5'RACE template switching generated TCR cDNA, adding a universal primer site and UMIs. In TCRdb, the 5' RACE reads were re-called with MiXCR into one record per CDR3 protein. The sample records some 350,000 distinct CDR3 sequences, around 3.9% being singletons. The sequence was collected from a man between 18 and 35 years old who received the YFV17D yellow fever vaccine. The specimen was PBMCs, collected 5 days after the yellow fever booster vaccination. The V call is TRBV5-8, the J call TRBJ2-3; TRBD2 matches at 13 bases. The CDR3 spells CASSLGLAGGRDTQYF. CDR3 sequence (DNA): TGTGCCAGCAGCTTGGGACTAGCGGGGGGCAGGGATACGCAGTATTTT. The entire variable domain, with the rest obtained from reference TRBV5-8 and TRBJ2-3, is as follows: EAGVTQSPTHLIKTRGQQATLRCSPISGHTSVYWYQQALGLGLQFLLWYDEGEERNRGNFPPRFSGRQFPNYSSELNVNALELEDSALYLCASSLGLAGGRDTQYFGPGTRLTVL.